The clone carrying this T cell receptor (beta chain) was seen more than once but under ten times. Its target is not known. This entry comes from a study of beta chain features in type 1 diabetes. Study-level information: Patients and healthy donors were similar in age, gender and cell yields. Study-wide results and caveats: Insertions were fewer and deletions more numerous at VDJ junctions in type 1 diabetes patients.

CDR1 and CDR2 (germline): SGHTA, FQGNSA. This CDR3 spans 16 amino acids. J lost 1 base, V lost 2 bases, and 8 bases had no gene match. Expressed TCRB transcripts were sequenced, since all the RNA that had been isolated was reverse transcribed. Profiling relied on immunoSEQ multiplex PCR, and the TCRdb table lists in-frame clones only, not all of them. The profile shows hundreds of thousands of clones, approximately 8% of them singletons. Specimen: central memory CD4+ T cells from blood. The clonotype was recovered from a woman in her late teens or twenties in good health. This sequence joins TRBV7-2 and TRBJ2-7; TRBD1 matches 7 bases. In DNA form, the CDR3 reads TGTGCCAGCAGCTTACAAGTGGGACAGTCGTCCTACGAGCAGTACTTC. It is translated as CASSLQVGQSSYEQYF.